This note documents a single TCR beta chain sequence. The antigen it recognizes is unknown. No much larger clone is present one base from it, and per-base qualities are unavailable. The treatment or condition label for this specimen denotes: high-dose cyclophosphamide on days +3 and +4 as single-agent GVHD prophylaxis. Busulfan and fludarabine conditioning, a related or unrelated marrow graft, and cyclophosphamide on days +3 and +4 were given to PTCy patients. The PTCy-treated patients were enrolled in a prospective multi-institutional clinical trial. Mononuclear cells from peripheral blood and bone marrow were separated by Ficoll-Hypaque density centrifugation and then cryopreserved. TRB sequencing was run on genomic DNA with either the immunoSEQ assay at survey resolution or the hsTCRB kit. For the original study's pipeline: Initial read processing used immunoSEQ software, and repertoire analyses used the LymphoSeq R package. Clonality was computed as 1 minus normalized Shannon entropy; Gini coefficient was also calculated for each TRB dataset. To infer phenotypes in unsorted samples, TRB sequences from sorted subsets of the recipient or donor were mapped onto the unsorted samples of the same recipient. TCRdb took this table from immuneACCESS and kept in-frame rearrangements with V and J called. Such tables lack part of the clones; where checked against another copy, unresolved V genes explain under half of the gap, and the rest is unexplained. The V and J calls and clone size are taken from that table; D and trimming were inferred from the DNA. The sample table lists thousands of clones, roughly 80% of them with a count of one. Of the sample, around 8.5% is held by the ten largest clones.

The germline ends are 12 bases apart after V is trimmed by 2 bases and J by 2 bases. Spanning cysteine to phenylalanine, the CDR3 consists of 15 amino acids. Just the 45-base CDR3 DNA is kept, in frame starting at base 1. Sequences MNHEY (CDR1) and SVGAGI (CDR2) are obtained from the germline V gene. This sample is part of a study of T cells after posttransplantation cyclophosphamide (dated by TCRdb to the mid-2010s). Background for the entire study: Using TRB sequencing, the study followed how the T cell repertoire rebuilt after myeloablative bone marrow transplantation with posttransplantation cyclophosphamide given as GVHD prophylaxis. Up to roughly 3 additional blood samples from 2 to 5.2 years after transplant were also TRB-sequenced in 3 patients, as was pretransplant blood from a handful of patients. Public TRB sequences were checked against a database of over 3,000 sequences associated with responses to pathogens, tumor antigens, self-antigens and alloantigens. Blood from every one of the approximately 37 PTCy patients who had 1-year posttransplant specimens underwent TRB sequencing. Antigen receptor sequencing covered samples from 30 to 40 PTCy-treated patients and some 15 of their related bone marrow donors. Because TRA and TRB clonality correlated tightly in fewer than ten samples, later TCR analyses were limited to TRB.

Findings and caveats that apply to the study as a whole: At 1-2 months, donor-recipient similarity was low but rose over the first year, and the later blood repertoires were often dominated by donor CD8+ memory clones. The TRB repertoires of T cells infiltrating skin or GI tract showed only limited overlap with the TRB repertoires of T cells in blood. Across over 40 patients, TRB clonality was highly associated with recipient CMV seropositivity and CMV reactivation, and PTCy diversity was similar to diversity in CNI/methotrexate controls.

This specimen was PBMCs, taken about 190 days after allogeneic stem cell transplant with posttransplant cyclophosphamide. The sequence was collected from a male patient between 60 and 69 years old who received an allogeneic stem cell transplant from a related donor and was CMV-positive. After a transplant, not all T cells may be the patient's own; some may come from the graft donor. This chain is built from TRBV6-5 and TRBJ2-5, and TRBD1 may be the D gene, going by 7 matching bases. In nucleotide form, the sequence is TGTGCCAGCAGTTACAACAGGGGAGGACAAGAGACCCAGTACTTC. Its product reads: CASSYNRGGQETQYF.